Described below is a single T cell receptor (beta chain) sequence and its context. Germline V lookup: CDR1 MNHEY, CDR2 SVGEGT. The CDR3 covers 15 residues. J lost 3 bases, V lost 4 bases, and 5 bases had no gene match. In the original workflow: Amplifying reference gene primers gave estimates of nucleated cell counts. The method was immunoSEQ multiplex PCR; TCRdb's version includes in-frame clones alone and lacks a portion of them. V, J and clone size are those of that table, while D and trimming were read from the DNA. The sample holds about 400,000 clones; around nine tenths are singletons and the top ten take about 10%. The data stem from a study of blood T cell repertoires in COVID-19. On the study more broadly: Sources were T cells, B-cell-depleted T cells, or PBMCs; the material itself was cDNA or gDNA.

Participant-given clinical history determined each cohort assignment. Symptom resolution, clearance, or two negative PCRs marked the recovered donors of Cohort 3. The chain carries TRBV6-2 or TRBV6-3 and TRBJ1-2; 10 positions match TRBD1. The clonotype originates from a woman between 45 and 65 years old who had recovered from COVID-19. The sequenced sample consisted of PBMCs or T cells enriched from blood (not recorded which). CDR3 nucleotide sequence: TGTGCCAGCAGTTCCGGGACAGGGGCTGACTATGGCTACACCTTC. It encodes CASSSGTGADYGYTF.